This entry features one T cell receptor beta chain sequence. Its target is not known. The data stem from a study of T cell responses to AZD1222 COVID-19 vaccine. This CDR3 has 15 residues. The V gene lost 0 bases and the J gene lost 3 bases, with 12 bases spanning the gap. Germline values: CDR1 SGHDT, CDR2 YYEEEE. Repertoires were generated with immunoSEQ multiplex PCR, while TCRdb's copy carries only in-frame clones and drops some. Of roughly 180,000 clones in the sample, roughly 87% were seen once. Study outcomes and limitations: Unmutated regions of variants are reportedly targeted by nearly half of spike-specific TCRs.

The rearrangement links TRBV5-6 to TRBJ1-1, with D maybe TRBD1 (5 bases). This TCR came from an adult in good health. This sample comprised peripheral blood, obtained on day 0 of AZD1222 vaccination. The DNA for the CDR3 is TGTGCCAGCAGCTTGGGATCCAGGGCGGACACTGAAGCTTTCTTT. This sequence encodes CASSLGSRADTEAFF. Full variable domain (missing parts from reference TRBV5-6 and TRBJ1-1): DAGVTQSPTHLIKTRGQQVTLRCSPKSGHDTVSWYQQALGQGPQFIFQYYEEEERQRGNFPDRFSGHQFPNYSSELNVNALLLGDSALYLCASSLGSRADTEAFFGQGTRLTVV.